Listed below are T cell receptor beta chains from one sample, sequenced in a study of cytomegalovirus exposure and HLA in healthy donors. Sequencing was performed with immunoSEQ multiplex PCR; in TCRdb, only in-frame clones are kept and a portion is missing. The repertoire holds 190,000 or so clones, with around 83% as singletons. Sequencing was done on a sample of PBMCs. These receptors came from a man aged 45 to 65 in good health and CMV-seronegative. The CDR3 runs from the conserved cysteine through the conserved F or W. The D gene is left open where the match is weak. Only some rows state a clone size, as once, few, many or a class for expanded clones.

.	TRBJ1-5	TRBD1	TRBV15	CATSNPTGAFQPQHF	TGTGCCACCAGCAATCCGACAGGGGCCTTTCAGCCCCAGCATTTT
.	TRBJ2-3	.	TRBV28	CASSPPVTPDTQYF	TGTGCCAGCAGTCCACCCGTAACTCCAGATACGCAGTATTTT
.	TRBJ2-7	TRBD2	TRBV7-8	CASSLEVSGRAGEQYF	TGTGCCAGCAGCTTAGAAGTTAGCGGGAGGGCTGGCGAGCAGTACTTC
.	TRBJ2-6	TRBD2	TRBV6-6	CANTYSGEVGANVLTF	TGTGCCAATACCTATAGCGGGGAGGTTGGGGCCAACGTCCTGACTTTC
few	TRBJ1-4	.	TRBV19	CASSIGRPPTNEKLFF	TGTGCCAGTAGTATCGGCAGGCCCCCAACTAATGAAAAACTGTTTTTT
.	TRBJ2-1	TRBD1	TRBV14	CASSQGRWQGVSNEQFF	TGTGCCAGCAGCCAAGGTAGATGGCAGGGGGTTTCGAATGAGCAGTTCTTC
once	TRBJ1-4	TRBD1	TRBV5-6	CASSTGQGAFNEKLFF	TGTGCCAGCAGCACGGGACAGGGGGCTTTTAATGAAAAACTGTTTTTT
.	TRBJ1-1	TRBD1	TRBV7-3	CASSSTGTGLTEAFF	TGTGCCAGCAGCTCGACAGGGACAGGCTTGACTGAAGCTTTCTTT
.	TRBJ2-1	.	TRBV5-1	CASSSGYTYNEQFF	TGCGCCAGCAGCTCGGGATACACATACAATGAGCAGTTCTTC
.	TRBJ2-3	TRBD1	TRBV7-6	CASSFTSGGSTDTQYF	TGTGCCAGCAGCTTTACTTCAGGGGGAAGCACAGATACGCAGTATTTT
few	TRBJ2-3	.	TRBV4-3	CASSQAQGSAANTDTQYF	TGCGCCAGCAGCCAAGCCCAGGGGTCAGCGGCGAACACAGATACGCAGTATTTT
.	TRBJ1-4	.	TRBV30	CAWKGGADKLFF	TGTGCCTGGAAGGGGGGGGCGGACAAACTGTTTTTT
.	TRBJ2-1	.	TRBV2	CASRLLSNEQFF	TGTGCCAGCAGACTCCTATCGAATGAGCAGTTCTTC
.	TRBJ1-1	TRBD1	TRBV12-5	CASGQQGMNTEAFF	TGTGCTAGTGGTCAACAGGGGATGAACACTGAAGCTTTCTTT
.	TRBJ1-5	.	TRBV28	CASSPRLGDQPQHF	TGTGCCAGCAGTCCCCGTCTAGGGGATCAGCCCCAGCATTTT
once	TRBJ2-7	TRBD1	TRBV11-2	CASSPPRTGGGEQYF	TGTGCCAGCAGCCCCCCCCGGACAGGGGGAGGCGAGCAGTACTTC
.	TRBJ1-2	TRBD1	TRBV5-4	CASSLQGVYGYTF	TGTGCCAGCAGCTTGCAGGGGGTCTATGGCTACACCTTC
once	TRBJ1-2	TRBD1	TRBV28	CASSIGDRGLNYGYTF	TGTGCCAGCAGCATCGGGGACAGGGGGCTTAACTATGGCTACACCTTC
.	TRBJ2-7	TRBD1	TRBV5-1	CASSVTGDEQYF	TGCGCCAGCAGCGTAACAGGGGACGAGCAGTACTTC
.	TRBJ2-1	TRBD2	TRBV7-6	CASSLQRGGLAGSSYNEQFF	TGTGCCAGCAGCTTACAGAGGGGGGGACTAGCGGGAAGCTCCTACAATGAGCAGTTCTTC
.	TRBJ2-7	TRBD1	TRBV5-1	CASSLTGGSSYEQYF	TGCGCCAGCAGCTTGACAGGGGGCAGCTCCTACGAGCAGTACTTC
.	TRBJ2-1	TRBD2	TRBV7-9	CASSLSGGSANEQFF	TGTGCCAGCAGCTTAAGTGGCGGGAGCGCCAATGAGCAGTTCTTC
once	TRBJ2-3	TRBD2	TRBV9	CASSVGSSGGLTDTQYF	TGTGCCAGCAGCGTAGGGAGTAGCGGGGGACTCACAGATACGCAGTATTTT
.	TRBJ1-1	TRBD1	TRBV11-2	CASSPGGRYTEAFF	TGTGCCAGCAGCCCAGGGGGCAGATACACTGAAGCTTTCTTT
.	TRBJ2-7	.	TRBV19	CATSWGVRYEQYF	TGTGCCACCTCCTGGGGGGTTCGCTACGAGCAGTACTTC
.	TRBJ2-5	.	TRBV4-2	CASSQAAVQETQYF	TGTGCCAGCAGCCAAGCGGCGGTACAAGAGACCCAGTACTTC
.	TRBJ1-6	TRBD1	TRBV5-1	CASSPQGVSYNSPLHF	TGCGCCAGCAGCCCACAGGGGGTATCCTATAATTCACCCCTCCACTTT
.	TRBJ2-7	TRBD1	TRBV9	CASSGGQGAPLAGEQYF	TGTGCCAGCAGCGGGGGACAGGGGGCGCCGCTGGCGGGCGAACAGTACTTC
.	TRBJ1-5	.	TRBV6-1	CASRDGQLNQPQHF	TGTGCCAGCAGGGACGGACAGCTCAATCAGCCCCAGCATTTT
.	TRBJ2-6	TRBD1	TRBV7-6	CASSARQGAAGANVLTF	TGTGCCAGCAGCGCCCGACAGGGGGCAGCTGGGGCCAACGTCCTGACTTTC
.	TRBJ1-3	.	TRBV7-2	CASSGARRNTIYF	TGTGCCAGCAGCGGGGCCCGAAGAAACACCATATATTTT
.	TRBJ2-5	TRBD2	TRBV7-2	CASSPPRAGGETQYF	TGTGCCAGCAGCCCCCCCCGAGCGGGAGGTGAGACCCAGTACTTC
.	TRBJ2-3	TRBD2	TRBV5-4	CASRLAGAKDTQYF	TGTGCCAGCAGGTTAGCGGGTGCAAAAGATACGCAGTATTTT
.	TRBJ2-4	.	TRBV19	CASSIAAGVHKNIQYF	TGTGCCAGTAGTATAGCGGCAGGGGTCCACAAAAACATTCAGTACTTC
.	TRBJ2-5	TRBD2	TRBV5-4	CASSASGGAVETQYF	TGTGCCAGCAGCGCTAGCGGGGGGGCCGTCGAGACCCAGTACTTC
.	TRBJ2-1	.	TRBV9	CASSTGPGPYNEQFF	TGTGCCAGCAGCACAGGGCCAGGTCCCTACAATGAGCAGTTCTTC
.	TRBJ1-1	TRBD1	TRBV18	CASSPGQGINTEAFF	TGTGCCAGCTCACCCGGACAGGGGATAAACACTGAAGCTTTCTTT
.	TRBJ2-7	TRBD1	TRBV28	CASSQVGGGPYEQYF	TGTGCCAGCAGCCAAGTAGGGGGCGGCCCCTACGAGCAGTACTTC
.	TRBJ1-3	TRBD1	TRBV4-2	CASSQALGQGANTIYF	TGTGCCAGCAGCCAAGCGCTGGGACAGGGGGCAAACACCATATATTTT
.	TRBJ1-6	TRBD1	TRBV4-3	CASSQNRQGPYNSPLHF	TGCGCCAGCAGCCAAAACAGACAGGGACCCTATAATTCACCCCTCCACTTT
.	TRBJ1-2	TRBD1	TRBV18	CASSPLGTGEAYGYTF	TGTGCCAGCTCACCACTCGGGACAGGGGAGGCCTATGGCTACACCTTC
once	TRBJ2-1	TRBD2	TRBV28	CASSSELAGKRDEQFF	TGTGCCAGCAGTTCGGAATTAGCGGGAAAAAGGGACGAGCAGTTCTTC
.	TRBJ2-1	.	TRBV2	CASTYSVGSYNEQFF	TGTGCCAGTACCTATAGCGTGGGCTCCTACAATGAGCAGTTCTTC
.	TRBJ1-2	.	TRBV29-1	CSVEVQVYGYTF	TGCAGCGTTGAAGTTCAGGTATATGGCTACACCTTC
.	TRBJ2-4	.	TRBV9	CASSVDWAKNIQYF	TGTGCCAGCAGCGTAGACTGGGCCAAAAACATTCAGTACTTC
once	TRBJ2-5	.	TRBV10-2	CASSLSSFLETQYF	TGCGCCAGCAGTCTTTCTAGTTTCTTGGAGACCCAGTACTTC
.	TRBJ1-5	.	TRBV29-1	CSVVIREGQPQHF	TGCAGCGTTGTCATCCGGGAAGGCCAGCCCCAGCATTTT
few	TRBJ2-7	.	TRBV5-3	CARSFLKSEQYF	TGTGCCAGAAGCTTTCTAAAGAGCGAGCAGTACTTC
.	TRBJ2-7	.	TRBV5-5	CASSLVMEGPSSYEQYF	TGTGCCAGCAGCTTGGTCATGGAGGGACCCAGCTCCTACGAGCAGTACTTC
few	TRBJ2-3	.	TRBV28	CASTIGGGGSTDTQYF	TGTGCCAGCACGATCGGGGGCGGGGGATCCACAGATACGCAGTATTTT
.	TRBJ2-5	.	TRBV7-9	CASSFGGSGETQYF	TGTGCCAGCAGCTTTGGGGGGAGCGGAGAGACCCAGTACTTC